One sample yielded the 15 T cell receptor beta chains listed below, sequenced in a study of T cells in Graves' hyperthyroidism and ophthalmopathy. RNA transcripts served as the template for amplifying TCR beta CDR3 regions. The TCR CDR3 was amplified in a first-round RT-PCR using the HTBI primer set. TCRdb passed the multiplex PCR reads through MiXCR, listing each CDR3 protein once. The top ten hold about 34% of the sample, which has about 640,000 distinct CDR3 sequences, 20% to 25% seen once. Sample: blood. These receptors originate from a young man with Graves' ophthalmopathy.

The V and J genes are TRBV10-3 and TRBJ2-1; TRBD2 matches 12 bases. Germline assignment: CDR1 ENHRY and CDR2 SYGVKD. CDR3 length equals 14 residues. Trimming took 3 bases from V and 6 from J; bases not matched to a gene: 0. CDR3 loop: CAISELAGGNEQFF. Here the CDR3 DNA reads TGTGCCATCAGTGAACTAGCGGGAGGCAATGAGCAGTTCTTC.

The chain uses TRBV15 and TRBJ2-1; weak D call: TRBD2 (6 bases). Germline V gene sequence: CDR1 LNHNV, CDR2 YYDKDF (reference sequence). The CDR3 totals 15 residues. V lost 0 bases and J 5 bases, leaving 11 bases between the germline ends. The CDR3 region has the DNA TGTGCCACCAGCAGAGATCGCAGGGAGGACAATGAGCAGTTCTTC. Translation gives CATSRDRREDNEQFF.

This clonotype was seen more than once but under ten times. The chain links TRBV10-3 to TRBJ2-1, with D possibly called TRBD1 or TRBD2 (6 bases each). The V end lost 3 bases, the J end lost 8 bases, and 8 bases lay between the germline ends. The germline gives CDR1 ENHRY, CDR2 SYGVKD. This CDR3 has 12 residues. CDR3 in DNA: TGTGCCATCAGTGATGGGGGGCATGAGCAGTTCTTC. Its translation is CAISDGGHEQFF.

This clonotype was picked up a small number of times. The chain employs TRBV29-1 and TRBJ1-2; D is possibly TRBD1 (6 bases). V was clipped by 8 bases and J by 5 bases, with 15 bases between them. The V gene's germline CDR1 is SQVTM and CDR2 ANQGSEA. The CDR3 is 12 amino acids. CDR3 DNA: TGCAGCATAACCTCAGGGGAGTATGGCTACACCTTC. Protein sequence: CSITSGEYGYTF.

This clonotype appeared a few times. This sequence joins TRBV7-9 and TRBJ2-3; 8 positions agree with TRBD2. The ends lost 1 base at V and 2 bases at J; junction bases unmatched: 5. The CDR3 runs 16 residues. CDR1 and CDR2 from the germline V gene are SEHNR and FQNEAQ (reference sequence). CDR3 loop: CASSLGGTRVTDTQYF. In nucleotides, the CDR3 is TGTGCCAGCAGCTTAGGGGGGACTAGAGTCACAGATACGCAGTATTTT.

The gene calls are TRBV10-3 and TRBJ1-3, with a possible D match to TRBD1 (6 bases). The CDR3 loop spans 14 amino acids. Germline V gene data show CDR1 as ENHRY and CDR2 as SYGVKD. The germline V and J ends were trimmed by 6 bases and 0 bases, with 9 bases remaining between them. The CDR3 here is CAIRDSRSGNTIYF. The DNA for the CDR3 is TGTGCCATCAGGGACAGCCGCTCTGGAAACACCATATATTTT.

There are a few counts of this clonotype. The junction shows a germline mismatch at one end, possibly a read error. For the CDR3, the DNA is TGTGCCGGCAGCCCTGAGCCGGGTCTACTCCTTTACGAGCAGTACTTC. This sequence encodes CAGSPEPGLLLYEQYF. This chain connects TRBV6-1 to TRBJ2-7, with D uncertain. The CDR3 loop spans 16 amino acids. In germline, CDR1 is MNHNS, CDR2 SASEGT.

The V and J genes are TRBV12-3 or TRBV12-4 and TRBJ1-2, with 9 bases lining up with TRBD1. CDR3 length equals 15 residues. Trimming took 4 bases from V and 7 from J; bases not matched to a gene: 10. CDR3 residues: CASSSQTGTGLGYTF. The CDR3 DNA reads TGTGCCAGCAGTTCGCAAACCGGGACAGGGCTTGGCTACACCTTC.

The V gene is TRBV6-5, the J gene TRBJ2-2; TRBD2 aligns across 9 bases. The CDR3 runs to 16 residues. J lost 5 bases, V lost 2 bases, and 6 bases had no gene match. Germline V lookup: CDR1 MNHEY, CDR2 SVGAGI. Here the CDR3 DNA reads TGTGCCAGCAGTTACCTGGGACTAGCTAATACCGGGGAGCTGTTTTTT. This encodes CASSYLGLANTGELFF.

This clonotype has a handful of counts. The J gene is TRBJ2-3, the V gene TRBV10-3; D may be TRBD1 (6 bases). The V gene lost 0 bases and the J gene lost 7 bases, with 14 bases spanning the gap. CDR3 length: 15 residues. The germline gives CDR1 ENHRY, CDR2 SYGVKD. Written as DNA, the CDR3 is TGTGCCATCAGTGAGTCGACAGGCCCGAGTTATACGCAGTATTTT. Translating gives CAISESTGPSYTQYF.

This clonotype was observed a handful of times. The rearrangement links TRBV6-2 or TRBV6-3 to TRBJ2-4, with no clear D. Trimming pared 2 bases from V and 0 bases from J, leaving 8 bases between. Germline V gene sequence: CDR1 MNHEY, CDR2 SVGEGT. The CDR3 is made up of 15 amino acids. CDR3 sequence reads: CASSYDGKAKNIQYF. CDR3 nucleotides: TGTGCCAGCAGTTACGATGGGAAAGCCAAAAACATTCAGTACTTC.

This clonotype was seen at least ten times. V is TRBV7-8 and J is TRBJ2-7; 9 positions agree with TRBD1. The CDR3 sequence is 15 residues long. Germline CDR1 reads SGHVS; CDR2 reads FQNEAQ. Unmatched junction bases numbered 6, after V lost 5 bases and J lost 1 base. The CDR3 nucleotides read TGTGCCAGCAGCGGGACAGGGACGGGTTCCTACGAGCAGTACTTC. Translating it yields CASSGTGTGSYEQYF.

This chain uses TRBV7-8 with TRBJ2-5; D call uncertain. The CDR3 sequence is 14 residues long. Per the germline V gene, CDR1 is SGHVS and CDR2 is FQNEAQ. The germline V and J ends were trimmed by 0 bases and 0 bases, with 5 bases remaining between them. The DNA of the CDR3 is TGTGCCAGCAGCTTAGCATCGTACCAAGAGACCCAGTACTTC. It yields the protein CASSLASYQETQYF. The full variable domain, in which reference TRBV7-8 and TRBJ2-5 provide the parts outside the CDR3, is GAGVSQSPRYKVAKRGQDVALRCDPISGHVSLFWYQQALGQGPEFLTYFQNEAQLDKSGLPSDRFFAERPEGSVSTLKIQRTQQEDSAVYLCASSLASYQETQYFGPGTRLLVL.

In its sample, this clonotype was seen many times. This chain links TRBV3-1 with TRBJ1-2; D is possibly TRBD1 (6 bases). Trimming removed 1 base from V and 7 bases from J, with 10 bases in between. Germline loops: CDR1 LGHDT, CDR2 YNNKEL (reference sequence). The CDR3 covers 13 residues. For the CDR3, the DNA is TGTGCCAGCAGCCAAGGGGGGGCGCTTGGCTACACCTTC. It encodes CASSQGGALGYTF.

In this sample, this clonotype turned up a few times. The chain employs TRBV27 and TRBJ1-6, with D possibly TRBD1 on 6 matching bases. The CDR3 length is 16 residues. V lost 6 bases and J 5 bases, leaving 17 bases between the germline ends. Germline V gene lookup returns CDR1 MNHEY and CDR2 SMNVEV (reference sequence). CDR3 in DNA: TGTGCCAGCAGGGCTGGGGGGGCAGCCCATAATTCACCCCTCCACTTT. It specifies CASRAGGAAHNSPLHF.